This TCR beta chain is drawn from a study of OX40 agonist ivuxolimab in advanced cancers. Study-wide background: Three patients responded partially, comprising one with hepatocellular carcinoma and two with cutaneous melanoma.

Repertoires were generated with immunoSEQ multiplex PCR, while TCRdb's copy carries only in-frame clones and drops some. The table includes approximately 82,000 clones, about 93% detected once. The CDR3 covers 14 residues. The germline V gene encodes CDR1 SGHAT and CDR2 FQNNGV. Trimming removed 5 bases from V and 3 bases from J; junction bases left unmatched: 3. With baseline, cycle 4 day 1, and cycle 7 day 1 as timepoints, blood was sampled. Source: CD4+ or CD8+ T cells sorted from blood, taken in a trial of the OX40 agonist ivuxolimab. The receptor's source is an adult with an advanced solid tumor such as melanoma, head and neck, liver or kidney cancer. The V gene is TRBV11-2, the J gene TRBJ2-7, with 11 bases that match TRBD1. CDR3 region: CASSGDRGYYEQYF. The DNA of the CDR3 is TGTGCCAGCAGCGGGGACAGGGGGTACTACGAGCAGTACTTC.